These T cell receptor beta chains were read from a single sample in a study of blood T cell repertoires in COVID-19. Sequencing used immunoSEQ multiplex PCR; TCRdb keeps in-frame clones, though not all of them. The data show about 97,000 clones, 88% seen once. The specimen sequenced was peripheral blood. These receptors were collected from a man in his fifties with COVID-19, enrolled during active disease. Each CDR3 is given with its conserved first and last residue. Each record gives: V gene, clone size, J gene, D gene, CDR3 DNA, CDR3 protein. A D gene is named only where the DNA matches it firmly. Rows may omit the clone size; those that give it use once, few, many or a size class.

TRBV7-9	.	TRBJ1-4	.	TGTGCCAGCAGCGCCAGGGGTTCTAATGAAAAACTGTTTTTT	CASSARGSNEKLFF
TRBV5-5	.	TRBJ1-2	.	TGTGCCAGCAGCTTGGCCCCCAGCTATGGCTACACCTTC	CASSLAPSYGYTF
TRBV29-1	.	TRBJ1-2	.	TGCAGCGCTTGGACAGCTACTAACTATGGCTACACCTTC	CSAWTATNYGYTF
TRBV6-6	.	TRBJ1-5	.	TGTGCCAGCAGTTACCCGGGACTGCACAATCAGCCCCAGCATTTT	CASSYPGLHNQPQHF
TRBV9	.	TRBJ1-1	TRBD1	TGTGCCAGCAGCCACCTGGGGACAGGGGGGCCCACTGAAGCTTTCTTT	CASSHLGTGGPTEAFF
TRBV7-3	.	TRBJ2-3	.	TGTGCCAGCAGCTCGCGCTATGATCGGGCAGATACGCAGTATTTT	CASSSRYDRADTQYF
TRBV30	.	TRBJ1-6	.	TGTGCTGAACAGGCTGCCACGGAGAATTCACCCCTCCACTTT	CAEQAATENSPLHF
TRBV5-1	once	TRBJ1-2	TRBD1	TGCGCCAGCAGCCGACAGGGGAGTGATAACTATGGCTACACCTTC	CASSRQGSDNYGYTF
TRBV27	.	TRBJ1-2	TRBD1	TGTGCCAGCAGGCGGATCAGCTTCCAGGGGGCTGGCTACACCTTC	CASRRISFQGAGYTF
TRBV19	.	TRBJ2-7	.	TGTGCCAGTAGTGACCCTAGCTGGTCCTACGAGCAGTACTTC	CASSDPSWSYEQYF
TRBV6-5	.	TRBJ1-5	.	TGTGCCAGCAGTCGTTACAGGGAAATTCAGCCCCAGCATTTT	CASSRYREIQPQHF
TRBV2	.	TRBJ1-6	.	TGTGCCAGCTTGGACAACAGAAACTATAATTCACCCCTCCACTTT	CASLDNRNYNSPLHF
TRBV18	.	TRBJ1-5	TRBD1	TGTGCCAGCTCTACCGGGACAGGGGGTGTCGGCAATCAGCCCCAGCATTTT	CASSTGTGGVGNQPQHF
TRBV5-4	.	TRBJ2-2	TRBD2	TGTGCCAGCAGCTTGAATAGCGGGGGCACCGGGGAGCTGTTTTTT	CASSLNSGGTGELFF
TRBV19	.	TRBJ1-3	TRBD1	TGTGCCAGTAGTATTGGCAGGGGGACTGGAAACACCATATATTTT	CASSIGRGTGNTIYF
TRBV15	.	TRBJ2-7	TRBD1	TGTGCCACCAGCAGGGGACAGGGGTCCCACGAGCAGTACTTC	CATSRGQGSHEQYF
TRBV7-2	.	TRBJ1-6	.	TGTGCCAGCAGCAACCGGGCGTTTTGGGGAGGGTCACCCCTCCACTTT	CASSNRAFWGGSPLHF
TRBV3-1/TRBV3-2	.	TRBJ1-2	.	TGTGCCAGCAGCCAAGTTGAGAACTATGGCTACACCTTC	CASSQVENYGYTF
TRBV10-2	.	TRBJ1-6	.	TGCGCCACAGGACAAGCCCTTTATTCACCCCTCCACTTT	CATGQALYSPLHF
TRBV3-1/TRBV3-2	.	TRBJ1-6	.	TGTGCCAGCAGCCAAGCAGTCCTTTATAATTCACCCCTCCACTTT	CASSQAVLYNSPLHF
TRBV5-8	.	TRBJ1-2	.	TGTGCCAGCAGCTTGGGCACGGAGAAAGGCTACACCTTC	CASSLGTEKGYTF
TRBV30	.	TRBJ1-2	TRBD1	TGTGCCTGGAGTGTGTGGGGACAGGGGGCCTACACCTTC	CAWSVWGQGAYTF
TRBV9	.	TRBJ2-2	TRBD2	TGTGCCAGCAGCGTAGTCGGAGCGGGGGGCGTAACCGGGGAGCTGTTTTTT	CASSVVGAGGVTGELFF
TRBV28	.	TRBJ2-1	TRBD2	TGTGCCAGCAGACTAGCGGGGGGATACAATGAGCAGTTCTTC	CASRLAGGYNEQFF
TRBV7-2	.	TRBJ2-5	TRBD1	TGTGCCAGCAGCTTTTTTACCGGGACAGGGGAGACCCAGTACTTC	CASSFFTGTGETQYF
TRBV5-1	few	TRBJ1-2	.	TGCGCCAGCAGCTCGACAGGAAATAACTATGGCTACACCTTC	CASSSTGNNYGYTF
TRBV3-1/TRBV3-2	few	TRBJ1-5	TRBD1	TGTGCCAGCAGCCAAACCTGGGACAGGGCTCGACAGCCCCAGCATTTT	CASSQTWDRARQPQHF
TRBV28	.	TRBJ1-5	.	TGTGCCAGCAGTGCTGGAGGGGACTACAATCAGCCCCAGCATTTT	CASSAGGDYNQPQHF
TRBV5-5	.	TRBJ2-2	.	TGTGCCAGCAGCCGGGTCAACACCGGGGAGCTGTTTTTT	CASSRVNTGELFF
TRBV7-9	.	TRBJ2-1	TRBD2	TGTGCCAGCAGCGTACCCGGGACTAAGAATGAGCAGTTCTTC	CASSVPGTKNEQFF
TRBV13	.	TRBJ1-6	.	TGTGCCAGCAGTACCAGGGGTTATAATTCACCCCTCCACTTT	CASSTRGYNSPLHF
TRBV15	.	TRBJ2-7	.	TGTGCCACCAGCAGGGGAGGTTCTATGTCCTACGAGCAGTACTTC	CATSRGGSMSYEQYF
TRBV7-2	.	TRBJ1-1	.	TGTGCCAGCAGCTGGGCGGGGGGAAGCTACACTGAAGCTTTCTTT	CASSWAGGSYTEAFF
TRBV7-2	.	TRBJ1-3	.	TGTGCCAGCAGCTGGGACACTACCTCCGGAAACACCATATATTTT	CASSWDTTSGNTIYF
TRBV27	.	TRBJ1-1	TRBD1	TGTGCCAGCAGTCTTGACAGGGCCGGGAACACTGAAGCTTTCTTT	CASSLDRAGNTEAFF
TRBV5-1	once	TRBJ2-1	.	TGCGCCAGCAGTCCCACCGTGAGCTCCTACAATGAGCAGTTCTTC	CASSPTVSSYNEQFF
TRBV6-5	.	TRBJ1-2	.	TGTGCCAGCCGGGTACCGCACGCCGTTGGCTACACCTTC	CASRVPHAVGYTF
TRBV3-1/TRBV3-2	few	TRBJ2-1	.	TGTGCCAGCAGCCAAATTTTATCGGGGGATGAGCAGTTCTTC	CASSQILSGDEQFF
TRBV20-1	.	TRBJ1-5	.	TGCAGTGCTAGTTCGGGGGTTAATCAGCCCCAGCATTTT	CSASSGVNQPQHF
TRBV5-5	.	TRBJ1-2	.	TGTGCCAGCAGCCTTGGGACTGGGACTAACTATGGCTACACCTTC	CASSLGTGTNYGYTF
TRBV5-1	.	TRBJ2-2	TRBD2	TGCGCCAGCAGCTTGGGACAGCGGGGGATCACCGGGGAGCTGTTTTTT	CASSLGQRGITGELFF
TRBV11-1	.	TRBJ2-5	.	TGTGCCAGCAGCAGCGGACAGATCTGGACCCAGTACTTC	CASSSGQIWTQYF
TRBV5-1	.	TRBJ1-1	.	TGCGCCAGCAGACCGTCTGCGGGGGGCGCTGTGGGTCTTGCAGCTTTCTTT	CASRPSAGGAVGLAAFF
TRBV7-3	.	TRBJ2-2	TRBD1	TGTGCCAGCAGCCTAGGACAGGCCACCGGGGAGCTGTTTTTT	CASSLGQATGELFF
TRBV7-2	.	TRBJ2-3	TRBD2	TGTGCCAGCAGCTTAGGTCTAGCGGGCAACACAGATACGCAGTATTTT	CASSLGLAGNTDTQYF
TRBV2	.	TRBJ2-1	.	TGTGCCAGCACTGGTCCGGGGGTGCGCTCCTACAATGAGCAGTTCTTC	CASTGPGVRSYNEQFF
TRBV28	.	TRBJ1-2	TRBD1	TGTGCCAGCAGTTTACCACAGGGGGCGGTTGGCTACACCTTC	CASSLPQGAVGYTF
TRBV18	.	TRBJ1-1	.	TGTGCCAGCTCACTTTTGGGCCTCGAAGCTTTCTTT	CASSLLGLEAFF
TRBV24-1	once	TRBJ2-7	.	TGTGCCACCAGTGATTTCCAGGGGAGGGGCTACGAGCAGTACTTC	CATSDFQGRGYEQYF
TRBV19	.	TRBJ1-4	.	TGTGCCAGTAGTATAGATCTCTTAGCGTCGGAAAAACTGTTTTTT	CASSIDLLASEKLFF
TRBV6-1	.	TRBJ2-3	TRBD2	TGTGCCAGCAGTGAAGCGAGCGGGGGTTCAGATACGCAGTATTTT	CASSEASGGSDTQYF
TRBV19	.	TRBJ1-1	TRBD1	TGTGCCAGTGACACAGGGGGCGTAGGCACTGAAGCTTTCTTT	CASDTGGVGTEAFF
TRBV28	.	TRBJ2-6	TRBD1	TGTGCCAGCAGTTTCAAGGGGGCGGGTGGGGCCAACGTCCTGACTTTC	CASSFKGAGGANVLTF
TRBV2	.	TRBJ2-3	TRBD2	TGTGCCAGCAGTGTTGAGCGGGGGCCTACAGATACGCAGTATTTT	CASSVERGPTDTQYF
TRBV30	.	TRBJ2-3	TRBD2	TGTGCCTCCACCCTTGAGGTAGCGGGGGGCCTGGTCACAGATACGCAGTATTTT	CASTLEVAGGLVTDTQYF
TRBV2	.	TRBJ1-5	.	TGTGCCAGCAGTTTCAGGGATCTAGACAATCAGCCCCAGCATTTT	CASSFRDLDNQPQHF
TRBV6-2/TRBV6-3	.	TRBJ1-5	.	TGTGCCAGCAGCCGCGAAGGGGGCAATCAGCCCCAGCATTTT	CASSREGGNQPQHF